The clone carrying this T cell receptor beta chain was counted once. The sample is drawn from a study of T cells in localized non-small cell lung cancer. From germline, CDR1 is LNHDA and CDR2 SQIVND (reference sequence). Trimming stripped 6 bases from V and 2 bases from J, with 14 bases between. CDR3 length: 15 amino acids. This table comes from immunoSEQ multiplex PCR, and its TCRdb copy is limited to in-frame clones, with some not included. In the table there are roughly 24,000 clones, 81% of which are singletons. The chain couples TRBV19 to TRBJ1-5, with D unresolved. The specimen comprised peripheral blood, sampled before any cancer treatment. The origin of this receptor is a man between 40 and 70 years old with stage III squamous cell lung carcinoma. CDR3 bases: TGTGCCAGTAGGGGGATAGGGCCGGGCAATCAGCCCCAGCATTTT. Residues: CASRGIGPGNQPQHF. Combining the CDR3 with reference TRBV19 and TRBJ1-5 gives the whole variable domain DGGITQSPKYLFRKEGQNVTLSCEQNLNHDAMYWYRQDPGQGLRLIYYSQIVNDFQKGDIAEGYSVSREKKESFPLTVTSAQKNPTAFYLCASRGIGPGNQPQHFGDGTRLSIL.